This record covers a single T cell receptor beta chain. Its specific antigen is unknown. The record has no base qualities; no much larger clone is one base away. This record comes from a study of T cell repertoires in cytomegalovirus infection (dated by TCRdb to the late 2010s). As for the study more broadly: Donor HLA type was relevant to the analysis, as public TCR beta signatures indicated carriage of CMV infection together with the matching HLA type. General findings and caveats noted by the study authors: The ex vivo response was dominated by HLA-C-restricted CMV-specific TCR beta clonotypes, which also provided the single most frequent clonotype in two of eight donors. Cumulative frequency of public TCR beta family members discriminated carriers of CMV infection plus the relevant HLA type in this cohort and an independent 352-donor cohort.

V loses 0 bases, J loses 2 bases, and the germline ends lie 4 bases apart. From the germline V gene, CDR1 is MNHEY and CDR2 is SVGEGT. The CDR3 starts with the cysteine, ends with the phenylalanine, and has 14 residues. The sequence is cut down to CDR3 DNA, 42 bases in frame from base 1. The sequencer was an Illumina HiSeq 1500. TCRdb's own reprocessing of the public reads used fastp at Q25 and MiXCR and kept productive beta chains. Under each unique CDR3 protein, matching rows form one entry showing the most common genes and DNA. The sample table holds fewer than 550,000 distinct CDR3 sequences, of which less than 30% were seen once. The ten biggest clones cover roughly 13% of the sample.

This TCR was sampled from a human donor in good health (CMV status not recorded). Some clones in this sample may be carry-over from other donors' samples. Recombination connected TRBV6-2 or TRBV6-3 to TRBJ2-2, with the D gene call left open. Sequenced material: PBMCs. Here the CDR3 is given as CASSYSSNTGELFF. The DNA sequence is given as TGTGCCAGCAGTTACTCAAGTAACACCGGGGAGCTGTTTTTT.